The TCR beta chain described here comes from a study of CD8+CD57+ T cells in acquired aplastic anemia. Whole-study context: Yields of DNA that came from sorted CD4+ and CD8+ cells averaged about 2.9 ug. Mean read depth for CD4+ cells from healthy donors was 10 million to 14 million.

This CDR3 region has 12 residues. The germline V gene has CDR1 MDHEN and CDR2 SYDVKM. Trimming took 2 bases from V and 7 from J, leaving 6 bases between them. Study-wide results and caveats: CD8+ Simpson's diversity showed no significant patient-control difference. Roughly 28 was the count of CD8+ CDR3 sequences that patients shared with controls.

As regards this clonotype: No antigen is known for it.

CDR3 and TCR beta VDJ profiling relied on a genomic DNA template. TCRdb recomputed calls from the reads with MiXCR, one row per CDR3 protein. The table includes about 210,000 distinct CDR3 sequences, 61% detected once. The sample taken for sequencing was sorted CD4+, CD8+, or CD8+CD57+ T cells (not recorded which) from PBMCs. The chain uses TRBV28 and TRBJ2-1, with D unclear. The receptor's source is a human donor in good health. The CDR3 nucleotides are TGTGCCAGCAGTTTACCTACGAATGAGCAGTTCTTC. This encodes CASSLPTNEQFF.